This passage covers 7 T cell receptor beta chains from one sample sequenced in a study of CD8 T cells in Susac syndrome. RNA totalling roughly 0.45 to 1 ug underwent reverse transcription with random hexamers. In TCRdb, the immunoSEQ multiplex PCR reads were re-called with MiXCR into one record per CDR3 protein. The table shows 250,000 to 300,000 distinct CDR3 sequences, with almost 85% occurring only once. The sequenced sample was CD8+ T cells from PBMCs. These receptors were collected from a human donor with multiple sclerosis.

V is TRBV7-9 and J is TRBJ2-5; 7 bases line up with TRBD2. The CDR3 sequence is 14 residues long. After removal of 5 bases from V and 5 bases from J, the junction contained 8 bases not matched to a gene. CDR1 SEHNR and CDR2 FQNEAQ come from the germline V gene (reference sequence). The CDR3 DNA sequence: TGTGCCAGCAGCCCCCGTGGAGCGGGGGAGACCCAGTACTTC. Amino acids: CASSPRGAGETQYF.

This clonotype has just a few counts. This chain connects TRBV6-1 to TRBJ1-1; D ambiguous. Germline values: CDR1 MNHNS, CDR2 SASEGT. Trimming removed 2 bases from V and 5 bases from J, with 6 bases in between. CDR3 length equals 12 residues. The chain's CDR3 is CASSEIGTEAFF. In nucleotides, the CDR3 is TGTGCCAGCAGTGAAATTGGTACTGAAGCTTTCTTT.

CDR3 residues: CASSLMGAGIISGANVLTF. The CDR3 DNA is TGTGCCAGCAGCTTAATGGGGGCAGGTATAATCTCTGGGGCCAACGTCCTGACTTTC. The gene calls are TRBV7-3 and TRBJ2-6, with TRBD1 as a possible D gene (6 bases). The V end was cut by 1 base, the J end by 0 bases, with 16 bases between. Germline loops: CDR1 SGHTA, CDR2 FQGTGA. The CDR3 totals 19 residues.

This clonotype was seen more than once but under ten times. The rearrangement uses TRBV9 and TRBJ2-7; no reliable D call. The germline CDR1 and CDR2 sequences are SGDLS and YYNGEE. V lost 0 bases, J lost 1 base, and 8 bases lay in between. This CDR3 is built from 14 residues. The CDR3 sequence is CASSVEINSYEQYF. The CDR3 nucleotides read TGTGCCAGCAGCGTAGAGATAAATTCCTACGAGCAGTACTTC.

This chain uses TRBV6-1 with TRBJ2-1; 9 bases line up with TRBD2. V lost 5 bases, J lost 4 bases, and 6 bases stayed unmatched. This CDR3 comprises 15 residues. Germline CDR1 is MNHNS and CDR2 is SASEGT. CDR3 DNA: TGTGCCAGCAGTTTAGCGGGAGCGTCTTACAATGAGCAGTTCTTC. This sequence encodes CASSLAGASYNEQFF.

This chain links TRBV7-9 with TRBJ1-3; unclear D gene. The germline V gene encodes CDR1 SEHNR and CDR2 FQNEAQ (reference sequence). V was pared by 3 bases and J by 2 bases, with 14 bases between. This CDR3 contains 16 residues. CDR3 sequence: CASSLNLGSAGNTIYF. The CDR3 DNA sequence: TGTGCCAGCAGCTTGAATCTTGGGTCTGCTGGAAACACCATATATTTT. The full variable domain, with the rest looked up from reference TRBV7-9 and TRBJ1-3, is DTGVSQNPRHKITKRGQNVTFRCDPISEHNRLYWYRQTLGQGPEFLTYFQNEAQLEKSRLLSDRFSAERPKGSFSTLEIQRTEQGDSAMYLCASSLNLGSAGNTIYFGEGSWLTVV.

This clonotype came up a few times. CDR3 nucleotide sequence: TGTGCCAGCAGCTTCGAGGCATCCTACGAGCAGTACTTC. Protein: CASSFEASYEQYF. This chain links TRBV7-9 with TRBJ2-7; D gene ambiguous. The CDR3 covers 13 residues. V was shortened by 3 bases and J by 1 base, with 7 bases between the two germline ends. Germline lookup yields CDR1 SEHNR and CDR2 FQNEAQ (reference sequence).